This TCR beta chain was recovered during a study of OX40 agonist ivuxolimab in advanced cancers. Sequencing used immunoSEQ multiplex PCR; TCRdb keeps in-frame clones, though not all of them. The sample holds 80,000 to 95,000 clones, 75% to 95% seen once. The CDR3 extends over 15 amino acids. Trimming removed 1 base from V and 6 bases from J, with 13 bases in between. Germline V gives CDR1 LGHNA, CDR2 YNFKEQ. Only one count was recorded for this clone. The V gene is TRBV4-2, the J gene TRBJ2-1, with a weak D call TRBD2 (6 bases). The sequences come from CD4+ or CD8+ T cells sorted from blood, collected in a trial of the OX40 agonist ivuxolimab. The sequence derives from an adult with an advanced solid tumor such as melanoma, head and neck, liver or kidney cancer. In DNA form, the CDR3 reads TGTGCCAGCAGCCAAGCGGGAGCGCCCGCCAATGAGCAGTTCTTC. It is translated as CASSQAGAPANEQFF.